This T cell receptor (beta chain) was observed in a study of T cell responses to AZD1222 COVID-19 vaccine. Study-wide findings and caveats: Most donors were white British and more were female, and clonal diversity was possibly underestimated. Baseline testing showed seropositivity in only six AZD1222 recipients.

For this clone: What it binds is unknown.

CDR3 size: 15 residues. Unmatched junction bases numbered 9, after V lost 8 bases and J lost 2 bases. CDR1 MNHEY and CDR2 SVGAGI come from the germline V gene. Generated by immunoSEQ multiplex PCR, the TCRdb table keeps only in-frame clones and is missing some. The sample includes about 170,000 clones, 85% to 95% of them seen just once. This rearrangement joins TRBV6-5 to TRBJ2-3; 8 nucleotides line up with TRBD1. The TCR sequence derives from an adult in good health. The sequences come from peripheral blood, collected on day 0 of AZD1222 vaccination. In DNA form, the CDR3 reads TGTGCCAGCCGGATACAGGGGGTTCTCACAGATACGCAGTATTTT. Protein sequence: CASRIQGVLTDTQYF.